The following is a T cell receptor beta chain sequence with its context. Antigen specificity is unknown. This record belongs to a study of T cell responses to AZD1222 COVID-19 vaccine. Whole-study findings and limits: It was only a handful of AZD1222 recipients who were seropositive at baseline. A mostly white British donor set with more females was recruited, and clonal diversity was possibly underestimated. Once two AZD1222 doses were given, Spike-specific TCR breadth and depth went up.

Germline V gene data show CDR1 as MNHNY and CDR2 as SVGAGI (reference sequence). This CDR3 contains 14 residues. V lost 0 bases to trimming and J lost 6 bases; unmatched junction nucleotides: 0. Profiled with immunoSEQ multiplex PCR; TCRdb holds only in-frame clones, not every one. The data show tens of thousands of clones, 90% seen once. The sequence came from an adult who received the AZD1222 COVID-19 vaccine. J is TRBJ2-2 and V is TRBV6-6, with 8 bases matching TRBD2. Here the sequenced sample was peripheral blood, taken 28 days after the second AZD1222 dose. The CDR3 DNA sequence: TGTGCCAGCAGTTACTCGCGGGGGGCCGGGGAGCTGTTTTTT. Translated: CASSYSRGAGELFF.